Following are 19 T cell receptor beta chains from one sample sequenced in a study of cytomegalovirus exposure and HLA in healthy donors. Both 60 Vbeta primers and 13 Jbeta primers went into the PCR. Method: immunoSEQ multiplex PCR; TCRdb's copy keeps in-frame clones and lacks some. The sample yields about 120,000 clones, 80% seen once. The sample comprised PBMCs. These receptor sequences come from a female donor in good health and CMV-seropositive.

This chain connects TRBV18 to TRBJ2-7; D is perhaps TRBD2 (5 bases). The CDR3 consists of 17 residues. V lost 0 bases, J lost 0 bases, and 15 bases lay in between. Germline V gene lookup returns CDR1 KGHSH and CDR2 LQKENI. The chain's CDR3 is CASSPPGTGSSSYEQYF. The CDR3 DNA reads as TGTGCCAGCTCACCACCGGGAACGGGGTCAAGCTCCTACGAGCAGTACTTC.

This chain uses TRBV7-9 with TRBJ1-3; D ambiguous. The CDR3 runs to 17 residues. Trimming removed 3 bases from V and 1 base from J, with 16 bases in between. CDR1 is SEHNR, CDR2 FQNEAQ, per germline (reference sequence). The CDR3 here is CASSFRNSATSGNTIYF. In DNA form, the CDR3 reads TGTGCCAGCAGCTTCCGAAACAGTGCCACTTCTGGAAACACCATATATTTT.

This clone came up once. This chain links TRBV2 with TRBJ1-3; D not resolved. The CDR3 length is 11 residues. V was clipped by 5 bases and J by 4 bases, with 3 bases between them. CDR1 and CDR2 from the germline V gene are SNHLY and FYNNEI. CDR3 sequence: CASSLGNTIYF. As DNA, the CDR3 is TGTGCCAGCAGTCTAGGAAACACCATATATTTT.

This clone was seen a few times. DNA for the CDR3: TGTGCCAGCAGCCAAACGGGACAGGGGGGAACTAATGAAAAACTGTTTTTT. This translates into CASSQTGQGGTNEKLFF. V and J are TRBV4-2 and TRBJ1-4, with 11 bases identical to TRBD1. V dropped 2 bases and J dropped 1; count of bases not matched to a gene: 3. Germline CDR1 LGHNA, CDR2 YNFKEQ. This CDR3 spans 17 amino acids.

V and J are TRBV7-8 and TRBJ1-4; 8 nucleotides align to TRBD1. This CDR3 comprises 16 residues. Germline-derived CDR1 and CDR2 are SGHVS and FQNEAQ. The V segment lost 4 bases and the J segment 8 bases; nucleotides outside the gene matches: 12. The CDR3 reads CASSSYGTGDFEKLFF. The CDR3 nucleotides are TGTGCCAGCAGCTCATATGGGACAGGAGACTTCGAAAAACTGTTTTTT.

The V call is TRBV18, the J call TRBJ2-7, with a possible D match to TRBD1 (6 bases). The CDR3 covers 15 residues. Germline V gene sequence: CDR1 KGHSH, CDR2 LQKENI. With 5 bases removed from V and 1 base from J, the gap between germline ends came to 15 bases. The CDR3 DNA reads as TGTGCCAGCTCAAGCACGACAGGAGAGTCCTACGAGCAGTACTTC. Encoded protein: CASSSTTGESYEQYF.

The chain's CDR3 is CAISESGGANEKLFF. As DNA, the CDR3 is TGTGCCATCAGTGAGTCTGGGGGGGCTAATGAAAAACTGTTTTTT. This chain connects TRBV10-3 to TRBJ1-4, with D tentatively TRBD1 (5 bases). Germline-derived CDR1 and CDR2 are ENHRY and SYGVKD. This CDR3 contains 15 residues. The V end lost 0 bases, the J end lost 3 bases, and 8 bases lay between the germline ends.

The chain joins TRBV15 to TRBJ2-1, with 7 bases identical to TRBD1. Germline V gene sequence: CDR1 LNHNV, CDR2 YYDKDF (reference sequence). The CDR3 is 15 residues long. V shed 2 bases, J shed 8 bases, and the junction held 9 bases outside the gene matches. CDR3 sequence (DNA): TGTGCCACCAGCAGACGGACCCAGGGGGTGGATGAGCAGTTCTTC. Translating gives CATSRRTQGVDEQFF.

J is TRBJ2-7 and V is TRBV6-5; TRBD1 might be the D (5 bases). The length of the CDR3 is 14 residues. CDR1 and CDR2 from the germline V gene are MNHEY and SVGAGI. The V gene lost 6 bases and the J gene lost 0 bases, with 12 bases spanning the gap. The chain's CDR3 is CASRRAGLSYEQYF. The CDR3 nucleotides are TGTGCCAGCAGAAGGGCAGGGCTCTCCTACGAGCAGTACTTC.

The rearrangement joins TRBV7-2 to TRBJ1-2, with no clear D. The germline gives CDR1 SGHTA, CDR2 FQGNSA. The V end was cut by 5 bases, the J end by 8 bases, with 12 bases between. The CDR3 runs 12 residues. The CDR3 protein is CASSPDSGGYTF. The CDR3 DNA follows: TGTGCCAGCAGCCCGGATTCCGGGGGCTACACCTTC. The full variable domain, rest sourced from reference TRBV7-2 and TRBJ1-2, is GAGVSQSPSNKVTEKGKDVELRCDPISGHTALYWYRQSLGQGLEFLIYFQGNSAPDKSGLPSDRFSAERTGGSVSTLTIQRTQQEDSAVYLCASSPDSGGYTFGSGTRLTVV.

This rearrangement joins TRBV30 to TRBJ1-6; perhaps TRBD1 as D (5 bases). Trimming stripped 0 bases from V and 7 bases from J, with 19 bases between. The CDR3 runs to 17 residues. Per the germline V gene, CDR1 is GTSNPN and CDR2 is SVGIG (reference sequence). The CDR3 loop reads CAWSVGGAGLRNSPLHF. DNA of the CDR3: TGTGCCTGGAGTGTTGGGGGAGCGGGGCTCAGGAATTCACCCCTCCACTTT. Full variable domain (remainder filled in from reference TRBV30 and TRBJ1-6): SQTIHQWPATLVQPVGSPLSLECTVEGTSNPNLYWYRQAAGRGLQLLFYSVGIGQISSEVPQNLSASRPQDRQFILSSKKLLLSDSGFYLCAWSVGGAGLRNSPLHFGNGTRLTVT.

The chain employs TRBV11-1 and TRBJ2-7; D unclear. Germline CDR1 SGHAT, CDR2 FQDESV (reference sequence). This CDR3 is 16 amino acids long. The V gene lost 2 bases and the J gene lost 3 bases, with 17 bases spanning the gap. The CDR3 protein is CASSLRSRPVNYEQYF. CDR3 nucleotides: TGTGCCAGCAGCTTAAGGTCGCGGCCAGTGAACTACGAGCAGTACTTC.

The chain combines TRBV27 with TRBJ1-1, with 9 bases aligning to TRBD1. CDR3 length: 14 residues. The J segment lost 1 base and the V segment lost 6 bases, leaving 3 bases of the junction unmatched. Germline-derived CDR1 and CDR2 are MNHEY and SMNVEV (reference sequence). CDR3 amino acids: CASSETGGNTEAFF. Here the CDR3 DNA reads TGTGCCAGCAGCGAGACAGGGGGGAACACTGAAGCTTTCTTT.

V is TRBV5-1 and J is TRBJ1-4; 8 nucleotides line up with TRBD1. V gave up 4 bases and J gave up 8 bases; unmatched junction bases: 10. Germline lookup yields CDR1 SGHRS and CDR2 YFSETQ. The CDR3 has 15 residues. The CDR3, as DNA: TGCGCCAGCAGCGCAAAACAGGGGGAGGAAGAAAAACTGTTTTTT. Protein: CASSAKQGEEEKLFF.

This chain uses TRBV7-8 with TRBJ1-1; possible D gene TRBD1, 6 bases. This CDR3 is 15 amino acids long. Germline V gene data show CDR1 as SGHVS and CDR2 as FQNEAQ. V was cut by 2 bases and J by 0 bases, with 10 bases left in between. The CDR3: CASSLRGSLNTEAFF. Written as DNA, the CDR3 is TGTGCCAGCAGCTTAAGGGGGTCCCTGAACACTGAAGCTTTCTTT.

V and J are TRBV7-9 and TRBJ1-2; maybe TRBD1 (5 bases). Germline assignment: CDR1 SEHNR and CDR2 FQNEAQ (reference sequence). Trimming removed 5 bases at V and 4 bases at J, with 11 bases between. The CDR3 loop spans 13 amino acids. The DNA of the CDR3 is TGTGCCAGCAGCCCGGGGACTTCCTATGGCTACACCTTC. Its protein is CASSPGTSYGYTF.

The V gene is TRBV2, the J gene TRBJ2-3, with D possibly being TRBD1 (6 bases). Germline-derived CDR1 and CDR2 are SNHLY and FYNNEI. Trimming removed 5 bases from V and 3 bases from J, with 12 bases in between. CDR3 size: 14 residues. The CDR3 loop reads CASSRQVSTDTQYF. CDR3 in DNA: TGTGCCAGCAGTCGACAGGTATCAACAGATACGCAGTATTTT.

This clone occurred a few times. The chain combines TRBV9 with TRBJ1-2; possibly TRBD1 for D (5 bases). Trimming shortened V by 0 bases and J by 8 bases, and 17 bases separated the two germline ends. The CDR3 has 15 amino acids. Germline V gene data show CDR1 as SGDLS and CDR2 as YYNGEE. The CDR3 DNA sequence: TGTGCCAGCAGCGTAGACGGGCAGGGCGTAGAGGGCTACACCTTC. Amino acids: CASSVDGQGVEGYTF.

V usage is TRBV30 and J usage is TRBJ1-5; 7 nucleotides align to TRBD1. CDR3 length: 14 residues. Trimming took 5 bases from V and 3 from J; bases not matched to a gene: 7. Germline V gene lookup returns CDR1 GTSNPN and CDR2 SVGIG (reference sequence). The CDR3 nucleotides are TGTGCCTGGGCCCGGGACAGCTCCAATCAGCCCCAGCATTTT. Protein product: CAWARDSSNQPQHF.